This is a list of T cell receptor beta chains from one sample in a study of naive and memory T cell subsets. TCRdb reanalysed the UMI-ligation and nested PCR reads using MiXCR and keeps one entry per CDR3 protein. This sample carries just over 80,000 distinct CDR3 sequences, about 8.2% of them seen once, and the ten largest clones take around 1.3%. What was sequenced was naive CD8+ T cells from blood. All receptors come from a human donor in good health. Both conserved end residues are part of each CDR3. Each record gives: J gene, clone size, V gene, D gene, CDR3 protein. D genes are given only for firm matches. Size is omitted from some rows. Given values are once, few, many or a class for expanded clones.

TRBJ1-2,few,TRBV20-1,TRBD1,CSATGQGEGGYTF
TRBJ1-5,.,TRBV29-1,.,CSVGTGNSNQPQHF
TRBJ2-3,.,TRBV7-3,.,CASSLTGDTQYF
TRBJ1-1,.,TRBV27,.,CASSRAGGTEAFF
TRBJ2-1,.,TRBV6-5,.,CATSMGSNNEQFF
TRBJ1-2,.,TRBV4-3,.,CASSQDKGATDNYGYTF
TRBJ2-7,.,TRBV7-9,.,CASSSDDAAYEQYF
TRBJ2-7,few,TRBV29-1,.,CSVEVDGAAQEQYF
TRBJ2-3,few,TRBV12-3/TRBV12-4,.,CASGGRELGSTDTQYF
TRBJ1-1,few,TRBV13,.,CASSLRGGTEAFF
TRBJ1-4,few,TRBV20-1,TRBD1,CSAPWTGTGEKLFF
TRBJ2-5,.,TRBV10-3,.,CAISDTSQDQETQYF
TRBJ2-2,.,TRBV5-1,.,CASSSVAATGELFF
TRBJ2-1,few,TRBV2,.,CASSEFAGYGYNEQFF
TRBJ2-3,.,TRBV6-2/TRBV6-3,TRBD1,CASSLLTGSVADTQYF
TRBJ2-2,.,TRBV7-9,TRBD1,CASILRDRVPGELFF
TRBJ2-1,.,TRBV7-2,TRBD2,CASSYPREGTASNEQFF
TRBJ2-6,few,TRBV7-9,.,CASSLGQISGANVLTF
TRBJ2-5,.,TRBV13,.,CASNAPEEETQYF
TRBJ2-7,many,TRBV6-2/TRBV6-3,.,CASSLNGDAYEQYF
TRBJ1-2,few,TRBV12-3/TRBV12-4,TRBD1,CASSLEGLVLDRTNYGYTF
TRBJ2-7,.,TRBV4-3,.,CASSPARSYEQYF
TRBJ2-5,many,TRBV14,TRBD2,CASSPGGGRTQETQYF
TRBJ2-1,.,TRBV9,.,CASSVKAGGNEQFF
TRBJ2-3,many,TRBV19,TRBD2,CASSIALTSDGTDTQYF
TRBJ2-5,many,TRBV4-1,.,CASSQGQYQETQYF
TRBJ2-2,many,TRBV7-9,.,CASSPSKTLDNTGELFF
TRBJ2-7,.,TRBV20-1,.,CSASSLAEDYEQYF
TRBJ2-7,many,TRBV20-1,TRBD2,CSARDAWASGAYEQYF
TRBJ2-1,few,TRBV10-2,.,CASSDPGNEQFF
TRBJ2-6,.,TRBV11-2,TRBD1,CASSLDQGWTGKSGANVLTF